This TCR beta chain was captured in a study of blood T cell repertoires in COVID-19. The data were produced by immunoSEQ multiplex PCR, yet TCRdb's version contains in-frame clones alone and is incomplete. The repertoire holds fewer than 80,000 clones, with roughly 89% as singletons. CDR3 length: 16 residues. Germline V CDR1 and CDR2: SEHNR, FQNEAQ (reference sequence). J lost 2 bases, V lost 3 bases, and 5 bases had no gene match. Sample: peripheral blood. The chain has TRBV7-9 and TRBJ2-3, with 10 positions matching TRBD1. The source is a man aged 50 to 60 with acute or convalescent COVID-19. The CDR3 sequence is CASSLAGTGATDTQYF. CDR3 sequence (DNA): TGTGCCAGCAGCTTGGCCGGGACAGGGGCCACAGATACGCAGTATTTT.